This entry describes one T cell receptor (beta chain). Its antigen remains unidentified. The data were taken from a study of shared clonotypes between healthy human individuals. Regarding the study as a whole: Collection of samples was limited to blood; tissue repertoires likely differ. Only a few donors were included, so the genetic and exposure-history diversity represented was limited.

The donor cohort consisted entirely of Caucasian adults residing in Nashville, Tennessee. The germline gives CDR1 SQVTM, CDR2 ANQGSEA. CDR3 length: 16 amino acids. V was shortened by 0 bases and J by 4 bases, with 18 bases between the two germline ends. Around 31,000 T cell genomes, or around 300 ng DNA, went into unsorted PBMC replicate PCRs. The repertoire was sequenced with immunoSEQ multiplex PCR; TCRdb's copy has only in-frame clones and lacks some. This sample yields fewer than 700,000 clones, of which roughly 79% are seen a single time; around 12% belongs to the top ten. The chain has TRBV29-1 and TRBJ2-5; perhaps TRBD2 as D (9 bases). The sample taken for sequencing was PBMCs. The origin of this receptor is a woman aged 40 to 55 in good health. Some clones in this sample may be carry-over from other donors' samples. CDR3 region: CSVEDSGRTGIETQYF. For the CDR3, the DNA is TGCAGCGTTGAAGACAGCGGGAGGACAGGGATAGAGACCCAGTACTTC.